The 23 T cell receptor beta chains reported below all come from one sample, sequenced in a study of CD4 T cells in relation to SARS-CoV-2 and coronaviruses. No antigen has been assigned to these receptors. Repertoires were generated with immunoSEQ multiplex PCR, while TCRdb's copy carries only in-frame clones and drops some. The repertoire includes tens of thousands of clones, over 75% of them detected once, and roughly 1.2% sits in the top ten. Sequenced sample: naive CD4+ T cells from PBMCs, cultured in vitro. Indicated subset: naive CD4+ T cells isolated by negative enrichment. All receptors derive from an adult with COVID-19.

V usage is TRBV19 and J usage is TRBJ1-5, with D unclear. Trimming took off 6 bases at V and 0 bases at J, with 12 bases between the two ends. The CDR3 sequence is 15 residues long. CDR1 is LNHDA, CDR2 SQIVND, per germline (reference sequence). The CDR3 is CASSPGSDSNQPQHF. CDR3 bases: TGTGCCAGTAGCCCTGGATCGGATAGCAATCAGCCCCAGCATTTT.

The chain joins TRBV4-1 to TRBJ1-1, with TRBD1 identical over 9 bases. The CDR3 contains 15 residues. V shed 4 bases and J 5 bases; nucleotides not matched to a gene: 8. The germline gives CDR1 MGHRA, CDR2 YSYEKL. The CDR3 protein is CASSRIQGAGTEAFF. The CDR3, as DNA: TGCGCCAGCAGCCGTATACAGGGGGCGGGGACTGAAGCTTTCTTT.

The V and J genes are TRBV28 and TRBJ2-7, with D perhaps assigned TRBD1 or TRBD2 (5 bases each). CDR1 and CDR2 from the germline V gene are MDHEN and SYDVKM. The V end was cut by 4 bases, the J end by 4 bases, with 17 bases between. The CDR3 consists of 15 residues. The chain's CDR3 is CASSSPGASIYEQYF. The CDR3 nucleotides are TGTGCCAGCAGTTCCCCCGGGGCGTCCATTTACGAGCAGTACTTC. Looking up the rest from reference TRBV28 and TRBJ2-7 gives the full variable domain: DVKVTQSSRYLVKRTGEKVFLECVQDMDHENMFWYRQDPGLGLRLIYFSYDVKMKEKGDIPEGYSVSREKKERFSLILESASTNQTSMYLCASSSPGASIYEQYFGPGTRLTVT.

J is TRBJ2-1 and V is TRBV7-3; TRBD1 matches at 10 bases. V was pared by 5 bases and J by 12 bases, with 4 bases of the junction left unmatched. This CDR3 has 12 residues. From germline, CDR1 is SGHTA and CDR2 FQGTGA. CDR3 residues: CASSRDRGLQFF. In nucleotides, the CDR3 is TGTGCCAGCAGCAGGGACAGGGGTCTGCAGTTCTTC.

The V gene is TRBV12-3 or TRBV12-4, the J gene TRBJ2-7, with unresolved D. The CDR3 contains 12 residues. V was clipped by 6 bases and J by 6 bases, with 12 bases between them. The CDR3 here is CASSTLRREQYF. DNA of the CDR3: TGTGCCAGCAGCACCTTGCGGCGCGAGCAGTACTTC.

V is TRBV6-6 and J is TRBJ2-7; D is possibly TRBD2 (5 bases). V lost 6 bases and J lost 6, with 15 bases in between. Germline V lookup: CDR1 MNHNY, CDR2 SVGAGI (reference sequence). The CDR3 runs to 13 residues. Here the CDR3 reads CASSPDPRAEQYF. The CDR3 bases are TGTGCCAGCAGCCCGGACCCGCGGGCCGAGCAGTACTTC.

The V gene is TRBV11-2, the J gene TRBJ2-5, with unresolved D. Germline V gene lookup returns CDR1 SGHAT and CDR2 FQNNGV. The CDR3 is 15 residues long. V was clipped by 5 bases and J by 1 base, with 14 bases between them. The CDR3 protein is CASSPRRNLQETQYF. The CDR3 DNA reads as TGTGCCAGCAGCCCTCGACGGAACCTCCAAGAGACCCAGTACTTC.

The J gene is TRBJ2-7, the V gene TRBV18; D gene uncertain. Germline CDR1 and CDR2: KGHSH and LQKENI. The CDR3 runs to 12 residues. V was clipped by 6 bases and J by 3 bases, with 9 bases between them. Written as DNA, the CDR3 is TGTGCCAGCTCTACCGGACGCTACGAGCAGTACTTC. It encodes CASSTGRYEQYF.

V and J are TRBV28 and TRBJ2-3; TRBD1 matches 9 bases. Germline V gene data show CDR1 as MDHEN and CDR2 as SYDVKM. V dropped 6 bases and J dropped 0; count of bases not matched to a gene: 4. The CDR3 runs 15 residues. The CDR3, as DNA: TGTGCCAGCAGGGGACAGGGTTCGAGCACAGATACGCAGTATTTT. It is translated as CASRGQGSSTDTQYF.

V and J are TRBV9 and TRBJ2-5, with TRBD2 identical over 12 bases. V was clipped by 6 bases and J by 5 bases; unmatched bases: 8. The CDR3 runs 15 residues. Looked up from germline, CDR1 is SGDLS and CDR2 is YYNGEE. This chain's CDR3 is CASKRTSGIFETQYF. CDR3 nucleotide sequence: TGTGCCAGCAAAAGGACTAGCGGGATTTTCGAGACCCAGTACTTC.

This clone has more than one count but fewer than ten. The chain couples TRBV4-2 to TRBJ2-5; TRBD2 matches at 7 bases. Trimming cost V 2 bases and J 5 bases; bases outside gene matches: 14. CDR1 and CDR2 from the germline V gene are LGHNA and YNFKEQ. There are 17 residues in the CDR3. Here the CDR3 reads CASSQSGSAGERETQYF. DNA for the CDR3: TGTGCCAGCAGCCAATCTGGATCGGCGGGAGAAAGGGAGACCCAGTACTTC.

This chain links TRBV11-2 with TRBJ2-6; no firm D call. The V and J ends lost 1 base and 0 bases respectively, with 10 bases between them. Germline CDR1 is SGHAT and CDR2 is FQNNGV. The CDR3 spans 17 residues. The CDR3 DNA reads as TGTGCCAGCAGCTTAGTGATTCAGATCTCTGGGGCCAACGTCCTGACTTTC. Translated, it gives CASSLVIQISGANVLTF.

The chain uses TRBV18 and TRBJ2-7; no clear D gene. The germline V gene encodes CDR1 KGHSH and CDR2 LQKENI. This CDR3 contains 13 residues. V was trimmed by 1 base and J by 9 bases, leaving 13 bases between them. The DNA for the CDR3 is TGTGCCAGCTCACCACTAGTGGACCTAGGGCAGTACTTC. The encoded protein is CASSPLVDLGQYF.

This chain joins TRBV7-2 and TRBJ2-3; 8 bases line up with TRBD1. CDR1 SGHTA and CDR2 FQGNSA come from the germline V gene. The CDR3 runs 15 residues. Trimming cost V 1 base and J 4 bases; bases outside gene matches: 4. In DNA, the CDR3 is TGTGCCAGCAGCTTAGGGACAGGGTGGTCAGATACGCAGTATTTT. It specifies CASSLGTGWSDTQYF.

J is TRBJ1-3 and V is TRBV6-5; tentative D call: TRBD1 (6 bases). The germline V gene encodes CDR1 MNHEY and CDR2 SVGAGI. The germline V and J ends were trimmed by 2 bases and 0 bases, with 11 bases remaining between them. This CDR3 region has 16 residues. CDR3 bases: TGTGCCAGCAGTTACGGACAGACCAGCTCTGGAAACACCATATATTTT. Translated, it gives CASSYGQTSSGNTIYF.

This sequence joins TRBV7-2 and TRBJ2-1; D may be TRBD1 (6 bases). Trimming stripped 5 bases from V and 6 bases from J, with 11 bases between. Germline CDR1 is SGHTA and CDR2 is FQGNSA. There are 13 residues in the CDR3. The CDR3 loop reads CASSTQGGNEQFF. CDR3 in DNA: TGTGCCAGCAGCACACAGGGCGGCAATGAGCAGTTCTTC.

The chain has TRBV6-6 and TRBJ2-3, with D tentatively TRBD2 (5 bases). The CDR3 is 16 residues long. Per germline, CDR1 MNHNY and CDR2 SVGAGI (reference sequence). V lost 5 bases and J 5 bases, leaving 20 bases between the germline ends. CDR3: CASSTRQVGRRDTQYF. CDR3 in DNA: TGTGCCAGCAGTACACGCCAGGTGGGGAGAAGAGATACGCAGTATTTT.

The V and J genes are TRBV30 and TRBJ1-4; possibly TRBD1 for D (5 bases). Trimming cost V 7 bases and J 5 bases, with 20 bases left between them. The CDR3 covers 15 residues. The V gene's germline CDR1 is GTSNPN and CDR2 SVGIG (reference sequence). The CDR3 reads CASSQVSVRNEKLFF. The DNA of the CDR3 is TGTGCCTCCTCACAGGTATCCGTAAGAAATGAAAAACTGTTTTTT.

The chain links TRBV4-1 to TRBJ2-1, with D possibly matching TRBD2 (6 bases). The CDR3 spans 16 residues. V was clipped by 6 bases and J by 0 bases, with 15 bases between them. CDR1 is MGHRA, CDR2 YSYEKL, per germline. The chain's CDR3 is CASRKLAGSSYNEQFF. CDR3 nucleotide sequence: TGCGCCAGCAGAAAACTAGCTGGGAGCTCCTACAATGAGCAGTTCTTC.

The chain links TRBV12-5 to TRBJ2-1, with 10 nucleotides matching TRBD2. CDR1 is LGHNT, CDR2 FRNRAP, per germline. CDR3 size: 20 residues. Trimming at V came to 0 bases and at J to 4 bases, leaving 15 bases not matched to a gene. CDR3 sequence: CASGLVRGIRSGREYNEQFF. In nucleotides, the CDR3 is TGTGCTAGTGGTTTGGTACGGGGGATCAGGAGCGGGAGGGAATACAATGAGCAGTTCTTC.

This clone was counted a few times. The chain is built from TRBV2 and TRBJ2-2; D unresolved. Germline values: CDR1 SNHLY, CDR2 FYNNEI. The CDR3 length is 14 residues. The V and J ends lost 10 bases and 0 bases respectively, with 12 bases between them. The CDR3 loop is CATLHPANTGELFF. The CDR3 DNA reads TGTGCCACCCTTCACCCAGCGAACACCGGGGAGCTGTTTTTT.

The chain combines TRBV28 with TRBJ2-3; 8 bases are shared with TRBD2. CDR1 and CDR2 from the germline V gene are MDHEN and SYDVKM. The CDR3 runs 15 residues. After removal of 6 bases from V and 2 bases from J, the junction contained 7 bases not matched to a gene. The CDR3 region has the DNA TGTGCCAGCAGCATCAGCGGGAGAGTCACAGATACGCAGTATTTT. It specifies CASSISGRVTDTQYF.

This chain uses TRBV19 with TRBJ2-4; D ambiguous. This CDR3 comprises 15 residues. Germline CDR1 reads LNHDA; CDR2 reads SQIVND (reference sequence). Trimming took 6 bases from V and 0 from J, leaving 12 bases between them. DNA for the CDR3: TGTGCCAGTAGCCGCGACACGCTAGCCAAAAACATTCAGTACTTC. Its protein product is CASSRDTLAKNIQYF.